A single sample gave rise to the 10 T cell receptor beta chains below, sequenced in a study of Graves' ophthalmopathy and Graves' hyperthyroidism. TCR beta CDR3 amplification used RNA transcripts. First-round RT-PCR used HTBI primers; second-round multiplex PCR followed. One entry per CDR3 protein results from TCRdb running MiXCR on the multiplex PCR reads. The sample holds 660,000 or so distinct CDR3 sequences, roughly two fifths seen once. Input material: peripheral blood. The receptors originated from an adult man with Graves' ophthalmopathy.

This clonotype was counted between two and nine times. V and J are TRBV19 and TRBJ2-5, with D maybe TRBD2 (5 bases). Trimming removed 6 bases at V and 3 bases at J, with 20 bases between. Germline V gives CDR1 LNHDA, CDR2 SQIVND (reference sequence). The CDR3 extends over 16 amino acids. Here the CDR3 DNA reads TGTGCCAGTAGATCGAACTCCGGGGTTCGAAAAGAGACCCAGTACTTC. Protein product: CASRSNSGVRKETQYF.

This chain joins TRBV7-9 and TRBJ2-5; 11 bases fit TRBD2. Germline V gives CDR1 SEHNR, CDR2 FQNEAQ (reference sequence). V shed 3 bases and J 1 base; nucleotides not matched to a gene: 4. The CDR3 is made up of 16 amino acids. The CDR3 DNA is TGTGCCAGCAGCTTGACTAGCGGGACAGTCCAAGAGACCCAGTACTTC. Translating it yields CASSLTSGTVQETQYF.

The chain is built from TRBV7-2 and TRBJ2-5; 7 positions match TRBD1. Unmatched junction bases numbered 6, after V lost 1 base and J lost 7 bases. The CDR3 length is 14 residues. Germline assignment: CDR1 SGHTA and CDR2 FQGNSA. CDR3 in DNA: TGTGCCAGCAGCTTAGGACAGGGTATGGTGACCCAGTACTTC. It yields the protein CASSLGQGMVTQYF.

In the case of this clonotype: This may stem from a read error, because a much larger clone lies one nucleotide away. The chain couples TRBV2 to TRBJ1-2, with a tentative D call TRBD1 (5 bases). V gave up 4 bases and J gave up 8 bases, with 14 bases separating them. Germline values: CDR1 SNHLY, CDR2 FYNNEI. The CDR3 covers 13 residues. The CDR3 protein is CASSVAYRRGYTF. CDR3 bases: TGTGCCAGCAGTGTAGCCTACAGGAGAGGCTACACCTTC.

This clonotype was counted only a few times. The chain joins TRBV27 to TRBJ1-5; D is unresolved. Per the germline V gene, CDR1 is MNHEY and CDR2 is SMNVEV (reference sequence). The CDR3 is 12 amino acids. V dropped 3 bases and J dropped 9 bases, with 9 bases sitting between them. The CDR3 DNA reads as TGTGCCAGCAGTTTGCCCCCCGGGCCCCAGCATTTT. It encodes CASSLPPGPQHF.

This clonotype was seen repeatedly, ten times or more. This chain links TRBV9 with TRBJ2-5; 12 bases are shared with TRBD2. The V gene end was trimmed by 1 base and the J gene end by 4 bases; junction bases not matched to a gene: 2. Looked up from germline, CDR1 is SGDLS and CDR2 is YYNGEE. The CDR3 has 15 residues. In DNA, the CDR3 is TGTGCCAGCAGCGTAAGGACTAGCGGGGTAGAGACCCAGTACTTC. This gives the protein CASSVRTSGVETQYF.

CDR3 sequence (DNA): TGTGCCAGCAGCCCCGGCGGGGTTAATTCACCCCTCCACTTT. It specifies CASSPGGVNSPLHF. The chain recombines TRBV7-9 with TRBJ1-6, with D unresolved. The germline gives CDR1 SEHNR, CDR2 FQNEAQ (reference sequence). CDR3 size: 14 residues. Trimming removed 5 bases from V and 6 bases from J, with 11 bases in between.

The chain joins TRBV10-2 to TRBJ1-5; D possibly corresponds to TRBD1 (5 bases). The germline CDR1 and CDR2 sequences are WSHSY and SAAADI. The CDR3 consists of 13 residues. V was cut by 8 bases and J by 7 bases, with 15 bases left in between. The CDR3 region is CASLGRANQPQHF. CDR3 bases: TGCGCCAGCCTCGGCAGGGCAAACCAGCCCCAGCATTTT.

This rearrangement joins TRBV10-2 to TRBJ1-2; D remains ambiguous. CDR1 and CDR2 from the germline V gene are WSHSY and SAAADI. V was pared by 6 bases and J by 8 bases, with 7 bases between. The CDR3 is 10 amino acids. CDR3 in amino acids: CASSPQGYTF. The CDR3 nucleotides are TGCGCCAGCAGCCCCCAGGGCTACACCTTC.

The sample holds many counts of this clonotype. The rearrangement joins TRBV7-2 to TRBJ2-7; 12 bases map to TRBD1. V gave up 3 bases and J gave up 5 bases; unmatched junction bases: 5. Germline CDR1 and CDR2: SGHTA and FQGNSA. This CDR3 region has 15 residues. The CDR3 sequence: CASSLGGTGGHEQYF. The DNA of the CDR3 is TGTGCCAGCAGCTTGGGAGGGACAGGGGGCCACGAGCAGTACTTC.